The clone carrying this T cell receptor beta chain was counted between two and nine times. Its antigen is undetermined. The PCR used 60 Vbeta and 13 Jbeta primers. Measured with immunoSEQ multiplex PCR; TCRdb has only the in-frame clones, and not every one. The top ten hold 1.5% to 2% of the sample, which has more than 200,000 clones, roughly 79% seen once. CDR3 length equals 15 residues. Trimming cost V 5 bases and J 4 bases, with 17 bases left between them. Germline CDR1 is SGHVS and CDR2 is FQNEAQ. The data are from a study of cytomegalovirus exposure and HLA in healthy donors. Study results and limitations: Equally common other TCR beta chains were less clonally expanded than HLA-associated ones, a later analysis found. A link between a missense DCLRE1C variant and TCR beta V- and J-gene trimming emerged from a later analysis. Sequencing likely generated an artifact that appeared as a cluster of highly shared sequence variants. Rarity characterized most TCR sequences, yet some public TCRs appeared in many donors.

The sequenced sample was PBMCs. This clonotype was obtained from a man younger than 35 in good health and CMV-seronegative. The chain carries TRBV7-8 and TRBJ1-2; no reliable D call. CDR3 sequence: CASSLLEDSFYGYTF. For the CDR3, the DNA is TGTGCCAGCAGCCTTTTAGAGGATTCTTTCTATGGCTACACCTTC.